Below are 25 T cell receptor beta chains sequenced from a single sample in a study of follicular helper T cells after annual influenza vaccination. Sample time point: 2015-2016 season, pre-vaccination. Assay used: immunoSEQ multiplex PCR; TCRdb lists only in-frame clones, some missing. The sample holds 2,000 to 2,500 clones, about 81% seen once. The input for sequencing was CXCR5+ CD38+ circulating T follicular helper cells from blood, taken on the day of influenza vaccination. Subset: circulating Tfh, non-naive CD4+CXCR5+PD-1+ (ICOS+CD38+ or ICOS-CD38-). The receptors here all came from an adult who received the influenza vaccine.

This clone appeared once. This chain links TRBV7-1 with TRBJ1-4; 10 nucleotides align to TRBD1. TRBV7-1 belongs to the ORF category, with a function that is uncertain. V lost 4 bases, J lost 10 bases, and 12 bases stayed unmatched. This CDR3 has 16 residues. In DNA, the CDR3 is TGTGCCAGCAGCTTAGCTGGGGGACAGGGGACGGGAAAACTGTTTTTT. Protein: CASSLAGGQGTGKLFF.

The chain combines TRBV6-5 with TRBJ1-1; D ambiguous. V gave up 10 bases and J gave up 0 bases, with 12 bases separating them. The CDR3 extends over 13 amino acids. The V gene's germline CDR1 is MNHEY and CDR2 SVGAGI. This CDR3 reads CATSTRLNTEAFF. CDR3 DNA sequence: TGTGCCACTTCAACACGGTTGAACACTGAAGCTTTCTTT.

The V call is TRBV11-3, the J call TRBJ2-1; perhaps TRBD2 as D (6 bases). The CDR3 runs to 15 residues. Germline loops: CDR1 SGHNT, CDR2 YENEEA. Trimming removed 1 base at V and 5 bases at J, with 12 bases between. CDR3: CASSLGGGLNNEQFF. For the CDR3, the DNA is TGTGCCAGCAGCTTAGGGGGAGGCCTGAACAATGAGCAGTTCTTC.

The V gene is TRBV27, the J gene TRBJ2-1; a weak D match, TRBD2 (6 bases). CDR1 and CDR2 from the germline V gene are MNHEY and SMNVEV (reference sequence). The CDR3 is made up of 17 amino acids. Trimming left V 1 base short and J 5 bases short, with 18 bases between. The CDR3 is CASSLFPIVSGNNEQFF. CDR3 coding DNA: TGTGCCAGCAGTTTATTTCCTATAGTTAGCGGTAACAATGAGCAGTTCTTC.

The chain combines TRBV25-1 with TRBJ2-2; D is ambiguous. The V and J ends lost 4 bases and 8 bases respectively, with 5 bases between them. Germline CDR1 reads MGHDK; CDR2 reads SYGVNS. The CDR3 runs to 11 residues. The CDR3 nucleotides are TGTGCCAGCAGTGTGAGAGGGGAGCTGTTTTTT. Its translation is CASSVRGELFF. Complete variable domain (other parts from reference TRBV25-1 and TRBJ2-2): EADIYQTPRYLVIGTGKKITLECSQTMGHDKMYWYQQDPGMELHLIHYSYGVNSTEKGDLSSESTVSRIRTEHFPLTLESARPSHTSQYLCASSVRGELFFGEGSRLTVL.

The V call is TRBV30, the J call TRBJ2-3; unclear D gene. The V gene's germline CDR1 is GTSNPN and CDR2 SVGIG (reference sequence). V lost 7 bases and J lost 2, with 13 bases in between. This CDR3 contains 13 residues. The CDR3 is CASGQKNTDTQYF. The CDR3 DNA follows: TGTGCCTCGGGTCAGAAGAACACAGATACGCAGTATTTT.

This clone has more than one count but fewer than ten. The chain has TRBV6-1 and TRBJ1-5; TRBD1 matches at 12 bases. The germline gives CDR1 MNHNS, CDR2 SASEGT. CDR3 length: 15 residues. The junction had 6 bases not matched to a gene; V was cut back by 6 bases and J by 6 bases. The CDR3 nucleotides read TGTGCCAGCAGGAGGGGACAGGGGGCGGCTCAGCCCCAGCATTTT. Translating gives CASRRGQGAAQPQHF.

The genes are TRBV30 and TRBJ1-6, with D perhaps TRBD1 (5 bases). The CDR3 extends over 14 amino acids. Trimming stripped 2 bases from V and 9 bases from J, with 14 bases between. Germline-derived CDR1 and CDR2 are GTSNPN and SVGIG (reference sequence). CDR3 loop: CAWSLETVSSPLHF. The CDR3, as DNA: TGTGCCTGGAGTCTGGAGACAGTGAGTTCACCCCTCCACTTT.

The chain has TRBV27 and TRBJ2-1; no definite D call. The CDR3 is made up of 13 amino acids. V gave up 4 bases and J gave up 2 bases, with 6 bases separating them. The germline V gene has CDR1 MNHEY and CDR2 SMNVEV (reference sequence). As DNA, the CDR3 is TGTGCCAGCAGTTCCCCGCCCTACAATGAGCAGTTCTTC. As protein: CASSSPPYNEQFF.

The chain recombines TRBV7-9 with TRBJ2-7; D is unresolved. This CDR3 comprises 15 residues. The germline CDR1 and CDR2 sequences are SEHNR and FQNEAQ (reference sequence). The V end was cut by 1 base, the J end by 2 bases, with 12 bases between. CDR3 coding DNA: TGTGCCAGCAGCTTAGGCGACGATGCAACCTACGAGCAGTACTTC. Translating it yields CASSLGDDATYEQYF.

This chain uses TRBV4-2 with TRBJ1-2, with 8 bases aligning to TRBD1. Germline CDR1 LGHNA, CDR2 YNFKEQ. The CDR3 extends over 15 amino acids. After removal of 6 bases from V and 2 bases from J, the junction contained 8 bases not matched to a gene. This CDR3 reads CASSQPDRANYGYTF. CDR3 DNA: TGTGCCAGCAGTCAGCCGGACAGGGCGAACTATGGCTACACCTTC.

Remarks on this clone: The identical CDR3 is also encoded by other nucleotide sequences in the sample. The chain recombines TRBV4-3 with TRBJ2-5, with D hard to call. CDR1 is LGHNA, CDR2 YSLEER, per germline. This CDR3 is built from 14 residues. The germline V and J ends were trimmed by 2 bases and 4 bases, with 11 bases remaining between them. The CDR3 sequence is CASSQHLKGETQYF. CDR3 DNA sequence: TGCGCCAGCAGCCAACACCTCAAGGGAGAGACCCAGTACTTC.

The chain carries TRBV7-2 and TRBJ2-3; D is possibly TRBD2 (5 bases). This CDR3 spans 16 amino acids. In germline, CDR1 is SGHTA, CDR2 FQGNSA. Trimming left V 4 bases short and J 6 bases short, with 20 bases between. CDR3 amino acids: CASSSFGSPGVDTQYF. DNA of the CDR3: TGTGCCAGCAGCTCGTTTGGATCTCCCGGGGTGGATACGCAGTATTTT. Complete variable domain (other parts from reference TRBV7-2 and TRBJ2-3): GAGVSQSPSNKVTEKGKDVELRCDPISGHTALYWYRQSLGQGLEFLIYFQGNSAPDKSGLPSDRFSAERTGGSVSTLTIQRTQQEDSAVYLCASSSFGSPGVDTQYFGPGTRLTVL.

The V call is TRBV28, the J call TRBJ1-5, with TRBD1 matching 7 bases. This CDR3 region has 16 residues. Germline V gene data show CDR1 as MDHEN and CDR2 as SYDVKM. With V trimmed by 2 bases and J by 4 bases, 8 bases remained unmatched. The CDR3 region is CASSLTAGGRNQPQHF. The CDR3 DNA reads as TGTGCCAGCAGTTTAACCGCAGGGGGGCGAAATCAGCCCCAGCATTTT.

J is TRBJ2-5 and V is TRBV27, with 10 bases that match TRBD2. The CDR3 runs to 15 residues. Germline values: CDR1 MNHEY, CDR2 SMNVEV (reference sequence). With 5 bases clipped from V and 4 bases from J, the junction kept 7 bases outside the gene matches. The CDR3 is CASSPLAGALETQYF. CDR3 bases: TGTGCCAGCAGTCCCCTAGCGGGGGCCCTAGAGACCCAGTACTTC.

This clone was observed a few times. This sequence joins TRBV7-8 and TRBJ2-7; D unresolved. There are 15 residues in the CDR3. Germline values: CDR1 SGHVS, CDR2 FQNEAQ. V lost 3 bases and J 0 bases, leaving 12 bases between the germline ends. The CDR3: CASSLSTAPSYEQYF. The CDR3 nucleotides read TGTGCCAGCAGCTTGAGCACGGCACCCTCCTACGAGCAGTACTTC.

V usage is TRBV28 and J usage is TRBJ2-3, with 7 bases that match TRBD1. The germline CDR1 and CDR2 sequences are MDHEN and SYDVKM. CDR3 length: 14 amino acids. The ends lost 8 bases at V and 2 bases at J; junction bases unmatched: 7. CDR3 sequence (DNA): TGTGCCAGCTCTCCGACAGGGCCCACAGATACGCAGTATTTT. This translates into CASSPTGPTDTQYF.

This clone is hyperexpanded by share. The CDR3: CASSLVHNSYEQYF. In DNA form, the CDR3 reads TGCGCCAGCAGCTTGGTTCACAACTCCTACGAGCAGTACTTC. J is TRBJ2-7 and V is TRBV5-1; D remains unclear. The CDR3 is 14 residues long. Trimming stripped 0 bases from V and 0 bases from J, with 7 bases between. The germline V gene encodes CDR1 SGHRS and CDR2 YFSETQ. The full variable domain, its missing parts supplied by reference TRBV5-1 and TRBJ2-7, is KAGVTQTPRYLIKTRGQQVTLSCSPISGHRSVSWYQQTPGQGLQFLFEYFSETQRNKGNFPGRFSGRQFSNSRSEMNVSTLELGDSALYLCASSLVHNSYEQYFGPGTRLTVT.

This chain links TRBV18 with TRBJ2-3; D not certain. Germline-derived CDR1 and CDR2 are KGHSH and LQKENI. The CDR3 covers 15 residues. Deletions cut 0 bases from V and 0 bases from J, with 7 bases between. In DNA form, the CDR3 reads TGTGCCAGCTCACCACCAGCATCTAGCACAGATACGCAGTATTTT. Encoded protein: CASSPPASSTDTQYF.

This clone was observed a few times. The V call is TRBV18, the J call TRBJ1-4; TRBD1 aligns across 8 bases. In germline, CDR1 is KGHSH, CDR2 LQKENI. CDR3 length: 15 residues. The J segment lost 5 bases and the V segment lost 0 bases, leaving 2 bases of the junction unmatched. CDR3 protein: CASSPPGQANEKLFF. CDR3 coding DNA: TGTGCCAGCTCACCACCGGGACAGGCGAATGAAAAACTGTTTTTT.

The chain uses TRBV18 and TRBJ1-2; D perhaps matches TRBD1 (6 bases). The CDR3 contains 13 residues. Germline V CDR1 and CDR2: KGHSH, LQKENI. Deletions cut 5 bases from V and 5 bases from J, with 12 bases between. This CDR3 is CASSLQGRYGYTF. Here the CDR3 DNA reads TGTGCCAGCTCATTACAGGGACGTTATGGCTACACCTTC.

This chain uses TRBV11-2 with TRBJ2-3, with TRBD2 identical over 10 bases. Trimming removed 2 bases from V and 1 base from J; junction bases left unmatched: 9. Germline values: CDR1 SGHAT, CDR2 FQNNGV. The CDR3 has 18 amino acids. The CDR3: CASSLSGRGAGGTDTQYF. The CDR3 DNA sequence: TGTGCCAGCAGCTTAAGCGGGAGGGGAGCCGGTGGCACAGATACGCAGTATTTT.

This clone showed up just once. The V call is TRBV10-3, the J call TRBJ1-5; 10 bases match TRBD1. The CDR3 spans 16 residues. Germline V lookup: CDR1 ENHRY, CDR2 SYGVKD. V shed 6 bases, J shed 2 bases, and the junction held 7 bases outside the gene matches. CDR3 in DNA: TGTGCCATCAGGCGGGACAGGGGCGCGGGCAATCAGCCCCAGCATTTT. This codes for CAIRRDRGAGNQPQHF.

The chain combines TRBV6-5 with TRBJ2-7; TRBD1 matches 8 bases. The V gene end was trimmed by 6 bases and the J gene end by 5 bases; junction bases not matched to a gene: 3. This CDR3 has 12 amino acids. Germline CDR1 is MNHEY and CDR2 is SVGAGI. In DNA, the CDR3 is TGTGCCAGCAGCGGACAGGGCCACGAGCAGTACTTC. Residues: CASSGQGHEQYF.

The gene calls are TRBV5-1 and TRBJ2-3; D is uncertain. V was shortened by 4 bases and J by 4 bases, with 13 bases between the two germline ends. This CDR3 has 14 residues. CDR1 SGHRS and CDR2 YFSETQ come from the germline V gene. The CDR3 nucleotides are TGCGCCAGCAGCGTCGTGCGGATTTCAGATACGCAGTATTTT. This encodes CASSVVRISDTQYF.